These 27 T cell receptor beta chains were sequenced from one sample in a study of shared clonotypes between healthy human individuals. The protocol was immunoSEQ multiplex PCR, while the TCRdb copy is restricted to in-frame clones and leaves out a portion. The table has millions of clones, approximately 95% seen once. Sequencing was done on a sample of naive CD4+ T cells from PBMCs. Regarding subset: CD45RA+ positively selected. The receptors originated from a man aged 18 to 29 in good health. Some clones in this sample may be carry-over from other donors' samples.

The rearrangement uses TRBV2 and TRBJ1-5, with D uncertain. V lost 7 bases, J lost 6 bases, and 16 bases lay in between. This CDR3 has 14 amino acids. Germline CDR1 reads SNHLY; CDR2 reads FYNNEI. The CDR3 loop reads CASMDRITGQPQHF. The CDR3 DNA follows: TGTGCCAGCATGGACCGGATTACTGGTCAGCCCCAGCATTTT. Using reference TRBV2 and TRBJ1-5 for the parts outside the CDR3, the full variable domain is EPEVTQTPSHQVTQMGQEVILRCVPISNHLYFYWYRQILGQKVEFLVSFYNNEISEKSEIFDDQFSVERPDGSNFTLKIRSTKLEDSAMYFCASMDRITGQPQHFGDGTRLSIL.

J is TRBJ2-1 and V is TRBV5-5, with a possible D match to TRBD1 (6 bases). Germline CDR1 and CDR2: SGHKS and YYEKEE (reference sequence). Trimming removed 5 bases from V and 4 bases from J, with 16 bases in between. This CDR3 is 15 amino acids long. CDR3 DNA: TGTGCCAGCAGGGGAGCAGGGGCGGGTTACAATGAGCAGTTCTTC. Its protein product is CASRGAGAGYNEQFF.

The chain is built from TRBV9 and TRBJ2-1; 7 positions match TRBD1. There are 17 residues in the CDR3. Germline CDR1 SGDLS, CDR2 YYNGEE. V was pared by 0 bases and J by 2 bases, with 8 bases of the junction left unmatched. Here the CDR3 DNA reads TGTGCCAGCAGCGTAGACCCAGGCAGGGGGACCTACAATGAGCAGTTCTTC. It translates to CASSVDPGRGTYNEQFF.

The chain is built from TRBV10-3 and TRBJ2-3; 14 bases are shared with TRBD2. The CDR3 runs to 18 residues. Germline assignment: CDR1 ENHRY and CDR2 SYGVKD. V was pared by 11 bases and J by 4 bases, with 17 bases of the junction left unmatched. The CDR3 DNA reads TGTGCCGTCATGACCGGGACTAGCGGGAGTTGGAGCGCAGATACGCAGTATTTT. Protein sequence: CAVMTGTSGSWSADTQYF.

This chain connects TRBV4-3 to TRBJ2-3; maybe TRBD1 (5 bases). Deletions cut 7 bases from V and 3 bases from J, with 17 bases between. The CDR3 contains 15 residues. Germline assignment: CDR1 LGHNA and CDR2 YSLEER. CDR3: CASTKGEMETDTQYF. The CDR3 DNA reads as TGCGCCAGCACCAAAGGGGAAATGGAGACAGATACGCAGTATTTT.

V gene TRBV5-4 combines with J gene TRBJ2-1; 7 bases agree with TRBD2. CDR1 and CDR2 (germline): SGHNT, YYREEE (reference sequence). The CDR3 spans 15 residues. Germline trimming cut 4 bases from V and 2 bases from J; bases unmatched to any gene: 6. In DNA, the CDR3 is TGTGCCAGCAGCGGAGGACTAGGCCCCTACAATGAGCAGTTCTTC. It codes for CASSGGLGPYNEQFF.

This chain joins TRBV25-1 and TRBJ2-5; D remains unclear. In germline, CDR1 is MGHDK, CDR2 SYGVNS. This CDR3 spans 13 amino acids. With 4 bases removed from V and 2 bases from J, the gap between germline ends came to 8 bases. CDR3: CASSAGPQETQYF. As DNA, the CDR3 is TGTGCCAGCAGTGCAGGACCTCAAGAGACCCAGTACTTC. The whole variable domain, filled in from reference TRBV25-1 and TRBJ2-5, reads EADIYQTPRYLVIGTGKKITLECSQTMGHDKMYWYQQDPGMELHLIHYSYGVNSTEKGDLSSESTVSRIRTEHFPLTLESARPSHTSQYLCASSAGPQETQYFGPGTRLLVL.

The chain uses TRBV15 and TRBJ2-3; maybe TRBD1 (6 bases). The germline gives CDR1 LNHNV, CDR2 YYDKDF (reference sequence). CDR3 length: 14 amino acids. Trimming left V 1 base short and J 5 bases short, with 10 bases between. The CDR3 DNA reads as TGTGCCACCAGCAGAGTTAGCAGGGGAGATACGCAGTATTTT. Translating it yields CATSRVSRGDTQYF.

There are a few counts of this clone. The rearrangement uses TRBV10-1 and TRBJ2-2, with unresolved D. Germline CDR1 reads WNHNN; CDR2 reads SYGVQD (reference sequence). The V gene lost 6 bases and the J gene lost 2 bases, with 7 bases spanning the gap. The CDR3 consists of 13 residues. The CDR3 region is CASRKENTGELFF. The CDR3, as DNA: TGCGCCAGCAGGAAAGAAAACACCGGGGAGCTGTTTTTT.

A remark on this clone: The identical CDR3 is also encoded by other nucleotide sequences in the sample. The CDR3 spells CASSLAYNEQFF. The CDR3 DNA follows: TGTGCCAGCAGCTTGGCATACAATGAGCAGTTCTTC. The chain uses TRBV5-5 and TRBJ2-1; D is uncertain. The CDR3 totals 12 residues. Trimming took off 0 bases at V and 4 bases at J, with 2 bases between the two ends. Germline CDR1 and CDR2: SGHKS and YYEKEE (reference sequence).

The chain uses TRBV4-1 and TRBJ2-1; 7 nucleotides agree with TRBD2. After removal of 7 bases from V and 2 bases from J, the junction contained 14 bases not matched to a gene. The CDR3 has 17 amino acids. Looked up from germline, CDR1 is MGHRA and CDR2 is YSYEKL. The CDR3 DNA is TGCGCCAGCACCCCTGCGGGAGCAGAGATGGCCTACAATGAGCAGTTCTTC. This encodes CASTPAGAEMAYNEQFF.

V and J are TRBV6-6 and TRBJ2-1; TRBD1 might be the D (5 bases). V was trimmed by 2 bases and J by 3 bases, leaving 11 bases between them. Per germline, CDR1 MNHNY and CDR2 SVGAGI (reference sequence). The CDR3 runs to 15 residues. The CDR3 region is CASSYGQGYYNEQFF. In nucleotides, the CDR3 is TGTGCCAGCAGTTACGGTCAGGGTTACTACAATGAGCAGTTCTTC.

The chain couples TRBV2 to TRBJ1-1; 8 nucleotides line up with TRBD1. CDR3 length equals 13 residues. Germline V gene data show CDR1 as SNHLY and CDR2 as FYNNEI. The V and J ends lost 10 bases and 6 bases, in that order; junction bases with no gene match: 10. The CDR3 DNA follows: TGTGCCACCACCGGGACAGGCCTACCTGAAGCTTTCTTT. This translates into CATTGTGLPEAFF.

This chain connects TRBV10-3 to TRBJ2-3; 13 bases line up with TRBD2. This CDR3 is built from 15 residues. The ends lost 6 bases at V and 5 bases at J; junction bases unmatched: 5. CDR1 is ENHRY, CDR2 SYGVKD, per germline. CDR3 residues: CAISRTSGGGDTQYF. CDR3 bases: TGTGCCATCAGCCGGACTAGCGGGGGAGGAGATACGCAGTATTTT.

The chain is built from TRBV2 and TRBJ1-2; 9 bases are a match to TRBD1. The CDR3 length is 14 residues. Trimming took 5 bases from V and 6 from J; bases not matched to a gene: 7. Germline CDR1 and CDR2: SNHLY and FYNNEI. Here the CDR3 reads CASSRYRQGDGYTF. In nucleotides, the CDR3 is TGTGCCAGCAGTCGATACCGACAGGGGGATGGCTACACCTTC.

The rearrangement links TRBV19 to TRBJ2-4; TRBD1 might be the D (6 bases). CDR1 and CDR2 (germline): LNHDA, SQIVND (reference sequence). Trimming cost V 5 bases and J 0 bases, with 14 bases left between them. The CDR3 runs to 16 residues. The CDR3 loop is CASSPGTNLAKNIQYF. In nucleotides, the CDR3 is TGTGCCAGTAGTCCCGGGACAAACCTAGCCAAAAACATTCAGTACTTC.

The J gene is TRBJ2-4, the V gene TRBV7-3, with TRBD1 matching over 10 bases. CDR3 size: 15 residues. The junction had 7 bases not matched to a gene; V was cut back by 5 bases and J by 6 bases. Germline values: CDR1 SGHTA, CDR2 FQGTGA. In DNA, the CDR3 is TGTGCCAGCAGCCAGACAGGGGGCTACGGAAACATTCAGTACTTC. Translating it yields CASSQTGGYGNIQYF.

The rearrangement links TRBV19 to TRBJ1-1; D might be TRBD1 (5 bases). The CDR3 extends over 19 amino acids. The ends were cut back, 10 bases at V and 1 base at J, with 31 bases in the middle. CDR1 LNHDA and CDR2 SQIVND come from the germline V gene (reference sequence). CDR3 sequence: CATYSRGIGEEFWNTEAFF. DNA for the CDR3: TGTGCCACTTACAGTCGGGGGATCGGCGAGGAATTCTGGAACACTGAAGCTTTCTTT.

This chain joins TRBV5-8 and TRBJ1-5; D is ambiguous. Germline V CDR1 and CDR2: SGHTS, YDEGEE. Trimming removed 4 bases from V and 5 bases from J, with 19 bases in between. The CDR3 contains 16 residues. CDR3 coding DNA: TGTGCCAGCAGCAACACCCTTCAGTCCGCTGATCAGCCCCAGCATTTT. This encodes CASSNTLQSADQPQHF.

The chain employs TRBV5-4 and TRBJ1-1; 9 bases are shared with TRBD1. Germline V gene lookup returns CDR1 SGHNT and CDR2 YYREEE (reference sequence). This CDR3 has 15 residues. The junction had 10 bases not matched to a gene; V was cut back by 6 bases and J by 4 bases. CDR3 region: CASTRQTGGPTEAFF. The CDR3 DNA is TGTGCCAGCACCCGTCAGACAGGGGGACCCACTGAAGCTTTCTTT.

The V gene is TRBV7-6, the J gene TRBJ2-7; no definite D call. Germline-derived CDR1 and CDR2 are SGHVS and FNYEAQ. The CDR3 contains 18 residues. Between the trimmed V and J ends, which lost 5 bases and 4 bases, there was a span of 27 bases. The DNA for the CDR3 is TGTGCCAGCAGCCCGCGACCGCCTGGACCAACTATCCGATACGAGCAGTACTTC. This gives the protein CASSPRPPGPTIRYEQYF.

The CDR3 region is CASTAVSSYNEQFF. The CDR3 nucleotides read TGTGCCAGCACAGCGGTAAGCTCCTACAATGAGCAGTTCTTC. The genes are TRBV2 and TRBJ2-1; D may be TRBD2 (5 bases). V dropped 7 bases and J dropped 0 bases, with 10 bases sitting between them. The CDR3 sequence is 14 residues long. Germline CDR1 SNHLY, CDR2 FYNNEI.

The chain combines TRBV9 with TRBJ2-2; TRBD1 aligns across 9 bases. Losses at the gene ends were 2 bases for V and 5 bases for J; bases not matched to a gene: 4. CDR3 length equals 15 residues. Germline V CDR1 and CDR2: SGDLS, YYNGEE. The CDR3 is CASSVGQGWTGELFF. For the CDR3, the DNA is TGTGCCAGCAGCGTGGGACAGGGATGGACCGGGGAGCTGTTTTTT.

This chain links TRBV2 with TRBJ2-1; the match to TRBD2 covers 9 bases. V dropped 4 bases and J dropped 11; count of bases not matched to a gene: 6. This CDR3 is 13 amino acids long. CDR1 and CDR2 from the germline V gene are SNHLY and FYNNEI. The CDR3 region has the DNA TGTGCCAGCAGTGTATTAGCGGGAGTCCAGCAGTTCTTC. Translated: CASSVLAGVQQFF.

The J gene is TRBJ2-3, the V gene TRBV10-3, with D tentatively TRBD2 (5 bases). The CDR3 runs 15 residues. The ends were cut back, 0 bases at V and 4 bases at J, with 11 bases in the middle. Germline values: CDR1 ENHRY, CDR2 SYGVKD. The CDR3 region is CAISESRERADTQYF. As DNA, the CDR3 is TGTGCCATCAGTGAGTCAAGGGAGAGGGCAGATACGCAGTATTTT.

The chain couples TRBV7-2 to TRBJ1-1; D not certain. Deletions cut 3 bases from V and 5 bases from J, with 13 bases between. CDR3 length: 14 residues. Per the germline V gene, CDR1 is SGHTA and CDR2 is FQGNSA. CDR3: CASSFTGPGTEAFF. CDR3 nucleotides: TGTGCCAGCAGCTTTACGGGCCCGGGGACTGAAGCTTTCTTT.

This chain connects TRBV2 to TRBJ1-2; possibly TRBD1 for D (5 bases). CDR1 and CDR2 from the germline V gene are SNHLY and FYNNEI. The CDR3 loop spans 15 amino acids. V dropped 8 bases and J dropped 3 bases, with 19 bases sitting between them. The CDR3 DNA reads TGTGCCAGCGGGAAGACAGTGGGCCTTTACTATGGCTACACCTTC. Residues: CASGKTVGLYYGYTF. Full variable domain (outside the CDR3, taken from reference TRBV2 and TRBJ1-2): EPEVTQTPSHQVTQMGQEVILRCVPISNHLYFYWYRQILGQKVEFLVSFYNNEISEKSEIFDDQFSVERPDGSNFTLKIRSTKLEDSAMYFCASGKTVGLYYGYTFGSGTRLTVV.